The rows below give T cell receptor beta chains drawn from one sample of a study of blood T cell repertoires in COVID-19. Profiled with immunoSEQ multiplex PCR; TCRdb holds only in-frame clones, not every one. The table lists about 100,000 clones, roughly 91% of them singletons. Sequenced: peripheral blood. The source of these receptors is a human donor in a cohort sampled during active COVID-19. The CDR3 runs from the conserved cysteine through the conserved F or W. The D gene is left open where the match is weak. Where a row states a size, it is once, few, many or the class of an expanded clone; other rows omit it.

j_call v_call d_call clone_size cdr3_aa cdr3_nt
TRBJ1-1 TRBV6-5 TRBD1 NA CASSSQGAWGTEAFF TGTGCCAGCAGTTCACAGGGGGCCTGGGGAACTGAAGCTTTCTTT
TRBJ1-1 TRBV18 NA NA CASSTDRTEAFF TGTGCCAGCTCAACTGACAGGACTGAAGCTTTCTTT
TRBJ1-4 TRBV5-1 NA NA CASSRQQGGNEKLFF TGCGCCAGCAGCAGACAACAGGGTGGCAACGAAAAACTGTTTTTT
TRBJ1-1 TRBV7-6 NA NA CASSPGHRNTEAFF TGTGCCAGCAGCCCGGGACACCGGAACACTGAAGCTTTCTTT
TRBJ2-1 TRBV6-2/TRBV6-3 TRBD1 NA CASSPRQGFSYNEQFF TGTGCCAGCAGTCCGAGACAGGGATTCTCCTACAATGAGCAGTTCTTC
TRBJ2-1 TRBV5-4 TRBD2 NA CASSPDGLAFYNEQFF TGTGCCAGCAGCCCGGATGGACTAGCGTTCTACAATGAGCAGTTCTTC
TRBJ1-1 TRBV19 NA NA CASIAGVNTEAFF TGTGCCAGTATCGCGGGGGTGAACACTGAAGCTTTCTTT
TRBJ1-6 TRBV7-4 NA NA CASSSGSPLHF TGTGCCAGCAGCTCCGGGTCACCCCTCCACTTT
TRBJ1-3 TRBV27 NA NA CASSPWGGASGNTIYF TGTGCCAGCAGCCCCTGGGGGGGGGCCTCTGGAAACACCATATATTTT
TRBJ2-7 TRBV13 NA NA CASSFPGGPEQYF TGTGCCAGCAGCTTCCCAGGGGGGCCCGAGCAGTACTTC
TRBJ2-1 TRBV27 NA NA CASWGADNEQFF TGTGCCAGCTGGGGAGCAGACAATGAGCAGTTCTTC
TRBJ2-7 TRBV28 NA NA CASSPLSYEQYF TGTGCCAGCAGTCCCTTGAGCTACGAGCAGTACTTC
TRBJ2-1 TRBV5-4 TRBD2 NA CASSLGRLAGDNEQFF TGTGCCAGCAGCTTGGGGCGGCTAGCGGGTGACAATGAGCAGTTCTTC
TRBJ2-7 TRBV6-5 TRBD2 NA CASTPTSGAYEQYF TGTGCCAGCACCCCGACTAGCGGGGCTTACGAGCAGTACTTC
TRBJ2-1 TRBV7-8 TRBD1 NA CASSLGTGVPYNEQFF TGTGCCAGCAGCTTAGGGACAGGGGTGCCCTACAATGAGCAGTTCTTC
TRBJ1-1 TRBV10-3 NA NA CAISSGMDTEAFF TGTGCCATCAGCTCAGGGATGGACACTGAAGCTTTCTTT
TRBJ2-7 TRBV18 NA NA CASSTYTGNEQYF TGTGCCAGCTCAACCTATACAGGGAACGAGCAGTACTTC
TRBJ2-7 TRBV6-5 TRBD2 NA CASSYSRGARYEQYF TGTGCCAGCAGTTACTCGCGGGGGGCCAGGTACGAGCAGTACTTC
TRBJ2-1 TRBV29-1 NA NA CSVVNSHNEQFF TGCAGCGTTGTTAACTCCCACAATGAGCAGTTCTTC
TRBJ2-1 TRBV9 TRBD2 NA CASSVDGSGSLYNEQFF TGTGCCAGCAGCGTAGATGGTAGCGGGAGTTTGTACAATGAGCAGTTCTTC
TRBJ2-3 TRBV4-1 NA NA CASSQSSMAGLTDTQYF TGCGCCAGCAGCCAAAGTTCCATGGCGGGGCTCACAGATACGCAGTATTTT
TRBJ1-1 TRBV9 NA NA CASSVGGSMNTEAFF TGTGCCAGCAGCGTAGGAGGGTCCATGAACACTGAAGCTTTCTTT
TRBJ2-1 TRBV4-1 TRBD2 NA CASSRAGLAGNNEQFF TGCGCCAGCAGCCGGGCAGGACTAGCGGGAAACAATGAGCAGTTCTTC
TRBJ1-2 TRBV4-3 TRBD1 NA CASSQDFKDRGSYTF TGCGCCAGCAGCCAAGATTTTAAGGACAGGGGTAGCTACACCTTC
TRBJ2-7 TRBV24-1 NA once CATSDPANYEQYF TGTGCCACCAGTGATCCCGCGAATTACGAGCAGTACTTC
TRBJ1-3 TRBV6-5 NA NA CASSSPGNTIYF TGTGCCAGCAGTTCTCCGGGAAACACCATATATTTT
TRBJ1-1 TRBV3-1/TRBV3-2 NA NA CASSQAGYGTEAFF TGTGCCAGCAGCCAAGCAGGGTATGGCACTGAAGCTTTCTTT
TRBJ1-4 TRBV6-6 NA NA CASRESLVDEKLFF TGTGCCAGCAGAGAGTCCCTGGTAGATGAAAAACTGTTTTTT
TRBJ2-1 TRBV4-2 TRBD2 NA CASSQERGLAGEQFF TGTGCCAGCAGCCAAGAAAGGGGACTAGCGGGTGAGCAGTTCTTC
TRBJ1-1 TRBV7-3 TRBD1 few CASSSTGTTEAFF TGTGCCAGCAGCTCGACAGGGACCACTGAAGCTTTCTTT
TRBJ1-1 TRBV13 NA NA CASSTANTEAFF TGTGCCAGCAGCACAGCGAACACTGAAGCTTTCTTT
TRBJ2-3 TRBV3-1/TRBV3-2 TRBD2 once CASSQAPNRDYLTDTQYF TGTGCCAGCAGCCAAGCACCCAACCGGGACTACCTTACAGATACGCAGTATTTT
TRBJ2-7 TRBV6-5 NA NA CASIRGRAPYEQYF TGTGCCAGCATTAGGGGCAGGGCCCCCTACGAGCAGTACTTC
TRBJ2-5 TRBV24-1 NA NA CATSEVTGKQETQYF TGTGCCACCAGTGAGGTGACAGGAAAGCAAGAGACCCAGTACTTC
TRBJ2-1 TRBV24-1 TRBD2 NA CATSDLKAGAGNEQFF TGTGCCACCAGTGATTTAAAAGCGGGAGCCGGAAATGAGCAGTTCTTC
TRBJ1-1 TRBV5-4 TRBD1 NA CASNGQGGTEAFF TGTGCCAGCAACGGACAGGGTGGGACTGAAGCTTTCTTT
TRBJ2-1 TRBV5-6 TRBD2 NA CASSRRGGPHEQFF TGTGCCAGCAGTCGGCGGGGGGGCCCCCATGAGCAGTTCTTC